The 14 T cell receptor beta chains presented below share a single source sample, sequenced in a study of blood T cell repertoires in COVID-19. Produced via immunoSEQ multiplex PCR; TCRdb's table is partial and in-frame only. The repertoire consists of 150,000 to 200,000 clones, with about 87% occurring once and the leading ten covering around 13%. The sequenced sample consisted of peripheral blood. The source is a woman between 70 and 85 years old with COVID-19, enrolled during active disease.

The CDR3 loop reads CSVVVPKSGNTIYF. The CDR3 nucleotides read TGCAGCGTTGTGGTGCCTAAATCTGGAAACACCATATATTTT. This chain joins TRBV29-1 and TRBJ1-3; D ambiguous. The V gene's germline CDR1 is SQVTM and CDR2 ANQGSEA. This CDR3 contains 14 residues. The V and J ends lost 4 bases and 1 base respectively, with 11 bases between them.

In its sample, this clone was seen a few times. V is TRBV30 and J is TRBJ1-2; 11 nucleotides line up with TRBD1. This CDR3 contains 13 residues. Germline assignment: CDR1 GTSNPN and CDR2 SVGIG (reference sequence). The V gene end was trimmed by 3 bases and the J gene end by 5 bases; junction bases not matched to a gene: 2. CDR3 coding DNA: TGTGCCTGGAGCGGGACAGGGGGATATGGCTACACCTTC. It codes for CAWSGTGGYGYTF.

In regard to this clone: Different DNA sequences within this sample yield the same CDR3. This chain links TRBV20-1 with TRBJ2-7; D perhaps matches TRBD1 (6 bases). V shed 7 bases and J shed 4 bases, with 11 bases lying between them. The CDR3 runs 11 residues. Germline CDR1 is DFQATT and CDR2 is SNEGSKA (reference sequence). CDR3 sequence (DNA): TGCAGTGGCGGGCAGGGGTACGAGCAGTACTTC. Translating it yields CSGGQGYEQYF.

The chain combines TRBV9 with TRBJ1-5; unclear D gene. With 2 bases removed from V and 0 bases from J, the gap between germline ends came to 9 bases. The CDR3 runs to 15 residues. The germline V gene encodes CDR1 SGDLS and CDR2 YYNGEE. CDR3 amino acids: CASSVGSDSNQPQHF. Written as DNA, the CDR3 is TGTGCCAGCAGCGTCGGGTCTGATAGCAATCAGCCCCAGCATTTT.

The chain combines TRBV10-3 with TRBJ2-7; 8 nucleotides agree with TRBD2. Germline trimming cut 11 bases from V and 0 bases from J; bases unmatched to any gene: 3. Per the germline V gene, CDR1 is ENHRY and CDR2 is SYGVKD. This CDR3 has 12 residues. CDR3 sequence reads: CASGTSSYEQYF. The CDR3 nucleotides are TGTGCCTCCGGGACTAGCTCCTACGAGCAGTACTTC.

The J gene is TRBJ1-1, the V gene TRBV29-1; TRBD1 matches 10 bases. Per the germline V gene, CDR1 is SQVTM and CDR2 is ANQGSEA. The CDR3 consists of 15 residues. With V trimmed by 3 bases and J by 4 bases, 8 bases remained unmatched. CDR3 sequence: CSVDPGQGVGTEAFF. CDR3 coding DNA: TGCAGCGTTGACCCAGGACAGGGGGTGGGCACTGAAGCTTTCTTT.

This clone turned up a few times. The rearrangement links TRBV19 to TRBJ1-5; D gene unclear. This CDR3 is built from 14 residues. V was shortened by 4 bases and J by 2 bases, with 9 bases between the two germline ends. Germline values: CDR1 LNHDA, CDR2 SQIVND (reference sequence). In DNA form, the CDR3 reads TGTGCCAGTAGTACTACAGCGGGCAATCAGCCCCAGCATTTT. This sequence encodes CASSTTAGNQPQHF.

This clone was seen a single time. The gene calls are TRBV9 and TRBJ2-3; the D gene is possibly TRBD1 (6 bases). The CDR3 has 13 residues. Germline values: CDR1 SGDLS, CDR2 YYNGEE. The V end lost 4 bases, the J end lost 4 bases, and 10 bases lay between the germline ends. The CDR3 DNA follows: TGTGCCAGCAGCTTCGAGGGGGCAGATACGCAGTATTTT. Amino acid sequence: CASSFEGADTQYF.

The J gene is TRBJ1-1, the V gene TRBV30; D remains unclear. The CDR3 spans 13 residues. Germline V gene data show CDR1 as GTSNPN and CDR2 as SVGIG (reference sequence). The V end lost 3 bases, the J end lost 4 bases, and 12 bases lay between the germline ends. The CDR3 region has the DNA TGTGCCTGGAGCGTTTGGGAGGGCACTGAAGCTTTCTTT. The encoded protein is CAWSVWEGTEAFF.

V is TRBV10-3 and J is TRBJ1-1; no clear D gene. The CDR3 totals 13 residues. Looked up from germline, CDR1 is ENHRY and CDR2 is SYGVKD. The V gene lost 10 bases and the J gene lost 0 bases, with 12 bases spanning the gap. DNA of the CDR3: TGTGCCACCGGAGGGCAGATGAACACTGAAGCTTTCTTT. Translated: CATGGQMNTEAFF.

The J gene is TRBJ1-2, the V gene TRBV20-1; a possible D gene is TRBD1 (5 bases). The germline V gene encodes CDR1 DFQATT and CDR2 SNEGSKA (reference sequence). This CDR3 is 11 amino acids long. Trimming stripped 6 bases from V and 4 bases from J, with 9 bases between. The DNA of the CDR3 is TGCAGTGCGCGGGACTCCTATGGCTACACCTTC. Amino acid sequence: CSARDSYGYTF.

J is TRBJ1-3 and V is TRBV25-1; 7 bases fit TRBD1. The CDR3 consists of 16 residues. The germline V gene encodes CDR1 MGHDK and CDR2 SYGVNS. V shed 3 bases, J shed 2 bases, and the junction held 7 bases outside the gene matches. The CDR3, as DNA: TGTGCCAGCAGTGATCCCTCAAGGGGGCCTGGAAACACCATATATTTT. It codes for CASSDPSRGPGNTIYF.

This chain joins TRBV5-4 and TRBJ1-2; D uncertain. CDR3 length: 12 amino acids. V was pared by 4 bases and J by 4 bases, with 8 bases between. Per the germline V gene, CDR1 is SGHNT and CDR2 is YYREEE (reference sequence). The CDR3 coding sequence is TGTGCCAGCAGCCAGGATTTCTATGGCTACACCTTC. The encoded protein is CASSQDFYGYTF.

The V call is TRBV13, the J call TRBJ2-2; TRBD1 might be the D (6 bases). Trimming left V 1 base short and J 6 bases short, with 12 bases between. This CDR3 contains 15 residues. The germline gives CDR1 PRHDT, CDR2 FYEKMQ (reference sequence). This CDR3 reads CASSLALKGAGELFF. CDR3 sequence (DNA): TGTGCCAGCAGCTTAGCCCTTAAGGGGGCCGGGGAGCTGTTTTTT.